Listed here are 10 T cell receptor beta chains from one sample, sequenced in a study of cytomegalovirus exposure and HLA in healthy donors listed by TCRdb under 2017. Library creation used the immunoSEQ multiplex PCR assay. For the multiplex PCR, a mixture combining 60 forward primers for TCR Vbeta segments and 13 reverse primers for TCR Jbeta segments was used. As stored in TCRdb, this immuneACCESS dataset retains in-frame rearrangements with V and J assigned. A fraction of the clones does not appear; measured against another copy, unresolved V genes explain less than half of the discrepancy, and the remainder lacks a known reason. The sample data list some 170,000 clones, and approximately 70% of these were observed just once. Roughly 2.5% of the sample comes from the top ten. Specimen: PBMCs. The receptors derive from a human donor in good health.

This clone has just a few counts. This sequence joins TRBV6-5 and TRBJ2-7; the match to TRBD2 covers 12 bases. With V trimmed by 5 bases and J by 6 bases, 5 bases remained unmatched. Germline loops: CDR1 MNHEY, CDR2 SVGAGI. CDR3 length: 14 amino acids. CDR3 DNA sequence: TGTGCCAGCAGTCCACTAGCGGGGGGAAGCGAGCAGTACTTC. This sequence encodes CASSPLAGGSEQYF.

V usage is TRBV12-5 and J usage is TRBJ2-7, with D possibly TRBD2 on 7 matching bases. Per germline, CDR1 LGHNT and CDR2 FRNRAP. Deletions cut 8 bases from V and 2 bases from J, with 16 bases between. The CDR3 has 14 residues. The CDR3 loop is CASSVGGATYEQYF. CDR3 DNA sequence: TGTGCTAGTTCAGTTGGGGGGGCGACCTACGAGCAGTACTTC.

This clone has just a few counts. The chain employs TRBV4-1 and TRBJ2-1; D gene uncertain. Germline loops: CDR1 MGHRA, CDR2 YSYEKL. The length of the CDR3 is 15 residues. The V and J ends lost 1 base and 6 bases respectively, with 13 bases between them. The CDR3 DNA sequence: TGCGCCAGCAGCCAAGCAGGTAATCTCCCCAATGAGCAGTTCTTC. As protein: CASSQAGNLPNEQFF.

The chain combines TRBV27 with TRBJ2-1; 9 positions agree with TRBD1. The CDR3 is 13 residues long. V was pared by 5 bases and J by 10 bases, with 6 bases of the junction left unmatched. CDR1 and CDR2 from the germline V gene are MNHEY and SMNVEV (reference sequence). This chain's CDR3 is CASSPLDRGEQFF. The CDR3 bases are TGTGCCAGCAGTCCCTTAGACAGGGGGGAGCAGTTCTTC.

This clone showed up just a few times. The chain employs TRBV9 and TRBJ2-7; tentative D call: TRBD1 (5 bases). Trimming removed 0 bases at V and 2 bases at J, with 12 bases between. CDR1 and CDR2 (germline): SGDLS, YYNGEE. This CDR3 has 15 amino acids. The CDR3 loop reads CASSVAETAPYEQYF. The CDR3 nucleotides read TGTGCCAGCAGCGTAGCTGAGACAGCCCCCTACGAGCAGTACTTC.

The V and J genes are TRBV6-5 and TRBJ1-6, with D perhaps TRBD1 (5 bases). V was pared by 6 bases and J by 6 bases, with 15 bases between. The CDR3 is made up of 15 amino acids. Looked up from germline, CDR1 is MNHEY and CDR2 is SVGAGI. The CDR3 loop is CASRARGAANSPLHF. In DNA form, the CDR3 reads TGTGCCAGCAGAGCCCGCGGGGCCGCTAATTCACCCCTCCACTTT.

The genes are TRBV7-9 and TRBJ2-7; 7 bases agree with TRBD1. This CDR3 spans 14 amino acids. Germline CDR1 is SEHNR and CDR2 is FQNEAQ (reference sequence). V was pared by 0 bases and J by 6 bases, with 5 bases of the junction left unmatched. CDR3 coding DNA: TGTGCCAGCAGCTTAGCGAGAGGGGGCGCCGAGCAGTACTTC. It yields the protein CASSLARGGAEQYF.

V is TRBV21-1 and J is TRBJ1-1; TRBD1, the table's D call, lacks a check against the DNA. TRBV21-1 is given as a pseudogene. The CDR3 length is 14 residues. The CDR3 region is CASSKQGMNTEAFF. CDR3 bases: TGTGCCAGCAGCAAACAGGGGATGAACACTGAAGCTTTCTTT.

V gene TRBV5-4 combines with J gene TRBJ1-5, with 12 bases fitting TRBD1. Germline CDR1 and CDR2: SGHNT and YYREEE (reference sequence). The trim removed 3 bases at V and 5 bases at J, leaving 9 bases unmatched. This CDR3 has 17 amino acids. This chain's CDR3 is CASSSDGTGGLDQPQHF. The CDR3 nucleotides are TGTGCCAGCAGCTCTGACGGGACAGGGGGCTTGGATCAGCCCCAGCATTTT. Using reference TRBV5-4 and TRBJ1-5 for the parts outside the CDR3, the full variable domain is ETGVTQSPTHLIKTRGQQVTLRCSSQSGHNTVSWYQQALGQGPQFIFQYYREEENGRGNFPPRFSGLQFPNYSSELNVNALELDDSALYLCASSSDGTGGLDQPQHFGDGTRLSIL.

This chain links TRBV7-9 with TRBJ1-2; TRBD1 aligns across 7 bases. Losses at the gene ends were 1 base for V and 2 bases for J; bases not matched to a gene: 7. CDR1 is SEHNR, CDR2 FQNEAQ, per germline (reference sequence). The CDR3 runs 16 residues. The CDR3 nucleotides read TGTGCCAGCAGCTTAGGCAACAGGGGAATAAACTATGGCTACACCTTC. Translated: CASSLGNRGINYGYTF.